This entry is about one T cell receptor beta chain. Antigen unknown. A TCRbeta library incorporating unique molecular identifiers was prepared. Each CDR3 protein is one row after TCRdb ran MiXCR on the PCR reads. Altogether 480,000 or so distinct CDR3 sequences are present, roughly a tenth being singletons, with the ten largest covering roughly 2.1%. The sample is drawn from a study of T-cell reconstitution after alpha-beta-depleted transplantation in children. Study-wide findings and caveats: Some patients showed high day-60 TCRbeta diversity, which derived from surviving recipient T cells and thymic progenitors. Several hundred rapidly expanded clones from non-depleted graft cells reportedly supplied alpha-beta T cells about two months post-transplant. Fresh T-cell production supplied most of the T-cell counts and diversity seen one year after transplant.

Germline V gene lookup returns CDR1 SGHTA and CDR2 FQGNSA. The germline V and J ends were trimmed by 1 base and 4 bases, with 14 bases remaining between them. The CDR3 totals 16 residues. Sample: PBMCs, taken before TCRalphabeta/CD19-depleted stem cell transplant. This TCR was recovered from a child younger than 10 with inherited bone marrow failure, due to receive a stem cell transplant. The chain employs TRBV7-2 and TRBJ1-5, with a possible D match to TRBD1 (5 bases). The CDR3 DNA reads TGTGCCAGCAGCTTAGTCGGCTTTGGGGGTAATCAGCCCCAGCATTTT. It codes for CASSLVGFGGNQPQHF.